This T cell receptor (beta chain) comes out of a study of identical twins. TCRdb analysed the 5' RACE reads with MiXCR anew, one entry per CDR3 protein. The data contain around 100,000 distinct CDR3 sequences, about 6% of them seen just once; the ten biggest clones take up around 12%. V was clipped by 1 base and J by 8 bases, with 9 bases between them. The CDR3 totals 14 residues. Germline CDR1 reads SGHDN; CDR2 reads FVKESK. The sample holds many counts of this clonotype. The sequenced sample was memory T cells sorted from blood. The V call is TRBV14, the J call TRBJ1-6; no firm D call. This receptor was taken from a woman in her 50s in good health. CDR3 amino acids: CASSQGFGDSPLHF. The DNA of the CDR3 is TGTGCCAGCAGCCAAGGGTTTGGGGATTCACCCCTCCACTTT.